A selection of T cell receptor beta chains follows, all from one sample in a study of cytomegalovirus exposure and HLA in healthy donors. Data came from immunoSEQ multiplex PCR; TCRdb stores just in-frame clones and leaves some out. The sample gives around 170,000 clones, more than 65% of which show up once; approximately 1.2% is in the top ten. The sample comprised PBMCs. All receptors come from a man between 50 and 59 years old in good health and CMV-seropositive. Both conserved end residues are part of each CDR3. The order of the fields is D gene, clone size, V gene, J gene, CDR3 DNA, CDR3 protein. A D gene is named only where the DNA matches it firmly. Not every row has a clone size; where given, it reads once, few, many or a size class.

TRBD2	NA	TRBV4-3	TRBJ2-2	TGCGCCAGCAGCCAAGAGGCGGGGGGTAGTGCCGGGGAGCTGTTTTTT	CASSQEAGGSAGELFF
NA	NA	TRBV6-5	TRBJ1-2	TGTGCCAGGGGAAGGGGGGGCTATGGCTACACCTTC	CARGRGGYGYTF
TRBD1	NA	TRBV28	TRBJ2-7	TGTGCCATCTCGGACAGGAGGAAGGTATACGAGCAGTACTTC	CAISDRRKVYEQYF
NA	once	TRBV5-4	TRBJ1-4	TGTGCCAGCAGCCCGGATACCAGGGAAAAACTGTTTTTT	CASSPDTREKLFF
TRBD1	NA	TRBV11-3	TRBJ1-3	TGTGCCAGCAGCTCCGGACAGGGAGGCACCATATATTTT	CASSSGQGGTIYF
NA	NA	TRBV7-2	TRBJ1-4	TGTGCCAGCAGCTTAGCCCGCGGGTTTGAAAAACTGTTTTTT	CASSLARGFEKLFF
TRBD1	NA	TRBV7-3	TRBJ2-1	TGTGCCAGCTCCCCCGGGACAGGGAGCCACAATGAGCAGTTCTTC	CASSPGTGSHNEQFF
NA	NA	TRBV5-8	TRBJ2-3	TGTGCCAGCAGGCGGGACTTCACAGATACGCAGTATTTT	CASRRDFTDTQYF
TRBD2	NA	TRBV5-1	TRBJ2-1	TGCGCCAGCAGCTTGGGCGGACTAGCCGGGCAGTTCTTC	CASSLGGLAGQFF
TRBD2	NA	TRBV29-1	TRBJ2-7	TGCAGCGTTGGGAGGCTAGCGGGGGACGAGCAGTACTTC	CSVGRLAGDEQYF
NA	NA	TRBV4-1	TRBJ1-2	TGCGCCAGCAGCCAAGAATGGCAGGGGCACTATGGCTACACCTTC	CASSQEWQGHYGYTF
NA	NA	TRBV9	TRBJ1-3	TGTGCCAGCAGCGTCCCAGGGGGAAACACCATATATTTT	CASSVPGGNTIYF
TRBD1	NA	TRBV10-3	TRBJ1-5	TGTGCCATCTCCGACAGGGTACATCAGCCCCAGCATTTT	CAISDRVHQPQHF